The next 10 T cell receptor beta chains were all read from a single sample in a study of T cell changes during pregnancy in multiple sclerosis. Measured with immunoSEQ multiplex PCR; TCRdb has only the in-frame clones, and not every one. The sample has tens of thousands of clones; 70% to 90% are singletons. The sample was CD4+ T cells from peripheral blood mononuclear cells, taken in the first trimester of pregnancy. The receptors here all came from a female donor in good health, enrolled as a control in a pregnancy study.

This chain uses TRBV19 with TRBJ1-1, with TRBD1 as a possible D gene (6 bases). Trimming left V 9 bases short and J 2 bases short, with 13 bases between. This CDR3 has 13 residues. CDR1 is LNHDA, CDR2 SQIVND, per germline (reference sequence). CDR3 residues: CASSGTTNTEAFF. CDR3 coding DNA: TGTGCCAGCTCCGGGACAACCAACACTGAAGCTTTCTTT.

The rearrangement joins TRBV6-1 to TRBJ1-2, with 8 bases that match TRBD1. The CDR3 is 13 residues long. J lost 7 bases, V lost 2 bases, and 3 bases had no gene match. Germline V gene data show CDR1 as MNHNS and CDR2 as SASEGT. CDR3 sequence: CASSESGGGGYTF. The CDR3 nucleotides read TGTGCCAGCAGTGAATCAGGGGGCGGTGGCTACACCTTC.

This clone was found once. The genes are TRBV12-2 and TRBJ2-3; the listed D gene, TRBD2, was not tested against the DNA. TRBV12-2 is reported as a pseudogene. The CDR3 is 18 residues long. The CDR3 DNA reads TGTGCAAGTCGCTTCAGCGGAATCGGGAGGGAGTACACAGATACGCAGTATTTT. Translation gives CASRFSGIGREYTDTQYF.

The chain employs TRBV11-3 and TRBJ1-1; 10 bases match TRBD1. J lost 1 base, V lost 5 bases, and 4 bases had no gene match. The germline gives CDR1 SGHNT, CDR2 YENEEA. This CDR3 contains 15 residues. CDR3 sequence (DNA): TGTGCCAGCAGCCGTGGGACAGGGGAGAACACTGAAGCTTTCTTT. Amino acids: CASSRGTGENTEAFF.

The chain combines TRBV5-4 with TRBJ2-2; D perhaps matches TRBD1 (5 bases). V lost 0 bases and J lost 3, with 9 bases in between. Germline V lookup: CDR1 SGHNT, CDR2 YYREEE (reference sequence). CDR3 length: 15 residues. Here the CDR3 DNA reads TGTGCCAGCAGCTTGGCACAGGAACACACCGGGGAGCTGTTTTTT. This gives the protein CASSLAQEHTGELFF.

The chain employs TRBV9 and TRBJ1-6; TRBD1 might be the D (5 bases). Trimming left V 4 bases short and J 7 bases short, with 12 bases between. Germline V CDR1 and CDR2: SGDLS, YYNGEE. The CDR3 is 14 residues long. The CDR3 DNA reads TGTGCCAGCAGCCCGGGACTGGAAAATTCACCCCTCCACTTT. It is translated as CASSPGLENSPLHF.

This clone was seen only once. V gene TRBV6-5 combines with J gene TRBJ1-2; 7 positions match TRBD1. The germline gives CDR1 MNHEY, CDR2 SVGAGI. CDR3 length: 14 amino acids. V lost 2 bases to trimming and J lost 8 bases; unmatched junction nucleotides: 8. Here the CDR3 DNA reads TGTGCCAGCAGTTACCGGAGGGGGCTAGGAGGCTACACCTTC. It translates to CASSYRRGLGGYTF.

This clone has a single count. The chain combines TRBV5-1 with TRBJ2-7, with TRBD1 matching 7 bases. V lost 0 bases to trimming and J lost 0 bases; unmatched junction nucleotides: 6. The CDR3 consists of 16 residues. The germline V gene has CDR1 SGHRS and CDR2 YFSETQ. CDR3 sequence (DNA): TGCGCCAGCAGCTTGGGATCAGGGGGTCTCTCCTACGAGCAGTACTTC. Its protein product is CASSLGSGGLSYEQYF. The full variable domain, completed using reference TRBV5-1 and TRBJ2-7, is KAGVTQTPRYLIKTRGQQVTLSCSPISGHRSVSWYQQTPGQGLQFLFEYFSETQRNKGNFPGRFSGRQFSNSRSEMNVSTLELGDSALYLCASSLGSGGLSYEQYFGPGTRLTVT.

This chain joins TRBV2 and TRBJ1-3, with D possibly TRBD1 on 5 matching bases. The CDR3 consists of 13 residues. The V gene's germline CDR1 is SNHLY and CDR2 FYNNEI. V was cut by 6 bases and J by 3 bases, with 9 bases left in between. The CDR3 spells CASRRQSGNTIYF. The CDR3 DNA reads as TGTGCCAGCAGGAGACAGAGTGGAAACACCATATATTTT.

V usage is TRBV7-8 and J usage is TRBJ2-1, with a possible D match to TRBD2 (7 bases). Germline V gene data show CDR1 as SGHVS and CDR2 as FQNEAQ. The CDR3 is 18 residues long. The V gene lost 1 base and the J gene lost 4 bases, with 20 bases spanning the gap. The CDR3 loop is CASSLEAGGLYRYNEQFF. In nucleotides, the CDR3 is TGTGCCAGCAGCTTAGAAGCCGGGGGGCTCTATAGGTACAATGAGCAGTTCTTC.